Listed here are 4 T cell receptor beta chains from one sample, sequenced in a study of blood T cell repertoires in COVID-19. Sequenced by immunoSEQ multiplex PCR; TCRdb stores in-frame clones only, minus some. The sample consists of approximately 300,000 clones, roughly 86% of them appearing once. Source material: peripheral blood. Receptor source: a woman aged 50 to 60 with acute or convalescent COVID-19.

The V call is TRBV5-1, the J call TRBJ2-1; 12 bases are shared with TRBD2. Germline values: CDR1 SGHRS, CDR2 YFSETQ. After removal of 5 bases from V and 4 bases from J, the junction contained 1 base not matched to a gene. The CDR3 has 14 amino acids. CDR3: CASRTSGSYNEQFF. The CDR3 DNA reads TGCGCCAGCAGGACTAGCGGGAGTTACAATGAGCAGTTCTTC.

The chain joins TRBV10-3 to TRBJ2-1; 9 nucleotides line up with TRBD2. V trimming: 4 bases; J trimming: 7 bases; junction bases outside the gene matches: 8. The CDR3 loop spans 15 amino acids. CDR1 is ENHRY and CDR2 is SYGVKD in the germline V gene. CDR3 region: CAISGWSSGTNEQFF. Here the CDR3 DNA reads TGTGCCATCAGTGGGTGGTCTAGCGGGACTAATGAGCAGTTCTTC.

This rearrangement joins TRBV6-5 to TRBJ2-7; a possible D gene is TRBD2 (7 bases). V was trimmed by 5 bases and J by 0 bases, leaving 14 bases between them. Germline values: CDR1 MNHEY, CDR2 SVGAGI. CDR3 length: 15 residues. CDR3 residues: CASSPLADSSYEQYF. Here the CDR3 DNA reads TGTGCCAGCAGTCCCCTAGCGGACAGCTCCTACGAGCAGTACTTC.

CDR3 sequence (DNA): TGTGCCAGCAGCCAGGCCCCGGGACTAGGCTACGAGCAGTACTTC. Translated, it gives CASSQAPGLGYEQYF. The gene calls are TRBV3-1 (or the pseudogene TRBV3-2) and TRBJ2-7; 8 bases are a match to TRBD2. Germline V gives CDR1 LGHDT, CDR2 YNNKEL (reference sequence). The CDR3 spans 15 residues. Trimming took 3 bases from V and 3 from J; bases not matched to a gene: 7.